One sample yielded the 26 T cell receptor beta chains listed below, sequenced in a study of blood T cell repertoires in COVID-19. The table came from immunoSEQ multiplex PCR; TCRdb's copy has only in-frame clones and leaves some out. Of under 110,000 clones in the sample, roughly 85% were seen once. The sequenced sample was peripheral blood. These receptors were taken from a woman between 70 and 85 years old with active or convalescent COVID-19.

The rearrangement uses TRBV3-1 (or the pseudogene TRBV3-2) and TRBJ1-2; no definite D call. The CDR3 is 14 residues long. V gave up 1 base and J gave up 7 bases, with 13 bases separating them. Germline CDR1 LGHDT, CDR2 YNNKEL (reference sequence). The DNA for the CDR3 is TGTGCCAGCAGCCAAGGAAATCAGTCCCCTGGCTACACCTTC. It translates to CASSQGNQSPGYTF.

The V gene is TRBV5-1, the J gene TRBJ1-5; 7 nucleotides line up with TRBD1. V lost 4 bases, J lost 11 bases, and 9 bases stayed unmatched. Germline lookup yields CDR1 SGHRS and CDR2 YFSETQ. The CDR3 extends over 13 amino acids. This chain's CDR3 is CASSPQGTEAQHF. DNA of the CDR3: TGCGCCAGCAGCCCACAGGGGACCGAGGCCCAGCATTTT.

The chain uses TRBV18 and TRBJ1-5, with D maybe TRBD1 (5 bases). This CDR3 spans 15 amino acids. Per germline, CDR1 KGHSH and CDR2 LQKENI. Trimming pared 3 bases from V and 3 bases from J, leaving 12 bases between. The CDR3 protein is CASSPYGQNNQPQHF. In nucleotides, the CDR3 is TGTGCCAGCTCACCGTATGGACAAAACAATCAGCCCCAGCATTTT.

The chain uses TRBV7-6 and TRBJ1-3, with D unclear. The CDR3 has 16 amino acids. Germline lookup yields CDR1 SGHVS and CDR2 FNYEAQ. Trimming stripped 1 base from V and 2 bases from J, with 12 bases between. CDR3 sequence reads: CASSLGVAGPGNTIYF. CDR3 nucleotides: TGTGCCAGCAGCTTAGGGGTTGCGGGTCCTGGAAACACCATATATTTT.

The chain recombines TRBV13 with TRBJ1-3, with D hard to call. V was pared by 1 base and J by 4 bases, with 8 bases between. Germline CDR1 PRHDT, CDR2 FYEKMQ (reference sequence). This CDR3 region has 14 residues. The CDR3 DNA reads as TGTGCCAGCAGCTTAGAGGGAGAGGGAAACACCATATATTTT. This gives the protein CASSLEGEGNTIYF.

V is TRBV7-2 and J is TRBJ2-4, with TRBD2 matching over 9 bases. V lost 4 bases and J lost 7; bases outside the gene matches: 8. Per germline, CDR1 SGHTA and CDR2 FQGNSA. The CDR3 is 15 amino acids. CDR3 nucleotide sequence: TGTGCCAGCAGCTACGATAGCGGGGGCGTTAACATTCAGTACTTC. It encodes CASSYDSGGVNIQYF.

This clone showed up just once. The chain employs TRBV2 and TRBJ2-2; the D gene is possibly TRBD2 (5 bases). The CDR3 runs to 14 residues. Per germline, CDR1 SNHLY and CDR2 FYNNEI. Trimming shortened V by 7 bases and J by 6 bases, and 15 bases separated the two germline ends. The CDR3 here is CASTGSVSAGELFF. The CDR3 DNA reads TGTGCCAGCACGGGTAGCGTAAGCGCCGGGGAGCTGTTTTTT.

V usage is TRBV28 and J usage is TRBJ2-7, with TRBD2 matching over 7 bases. Germline assignment: CDR1 MDHEN and CDR2 SYDVKM. V shed 3 bases, J shed 0 bases, and the junction held 11 bases outside the gene matches. CDR3 length equals 17 residues. In DNA, the CDR3 is TGTGCCAGCAGTTTTTGGACGGGGGGATTAGACTCCTACGAGCAGTACTTC. Translation gives CASSFWTGGLDSYEQYF.

This chain connects TRBV7-3 to TRBJ2-1; 7 bases are shared with TRBD1. The length of the CDR3 is 16 residues. Germline loops: CDR1 SGHTA, CDR2 FQGTGA. The trim removed 5 bases at V and 1 base at J, leaving 8 bases unmatched. In DNA form, the CDR3 reads TGTGCCAGCAGCCCGACAGGGAAGTCATCCTACAATGAGCAGTTCTTC. Residues: CASSPTGKSSYNEQFF.

This chain joins TRBV6-5 and TRBJ1-2; D perhaps matches TRBD1 (6 bases). CDR1 is MNHEY, CDR2 SVGAGI, per germline. V was clipped by 2 bases and J by 3 bases, with 13 bases between them. The CDR3 consists of 15 residues. The CDR3 loop is CASSYPGRTDYGYTF. The CDR3 nucleotides read TGTGCCAGCAGTTACCCCGGACGGACAGACTATGGCTACACCTTC.

This chain uses TRBV7-8 with TRBJ2-5; 7 bases are a match to TRBD2. Trimming cost V 1 base and J 5 bases; bases outside gene matches: 7. Germline loops: CDR1 SGHVS, CDR2 FQNEAQ. CDR3 length: 15 residues. The CDR3 reads CASSLDPSGWETQYF. The CDR3 DNA is TGTGCCAGCAGCTTAGACCCTAGCGGCTGGGAGACCCAGTACTTC. Full variable domain (rest looked up from reference TRBV7-8 and TRBJ2-5): GAGVSQSPRYKVAKRGQDVALRCDPISGHVSLFWYQQALGQGPEFLTYFQNEAQLDKSGLPSDRFFAERPEGSVSTLKIQRTQQEDSAVYLCASSLDPSGWETQYFGPGTRLLVL.

The chain joins TRBV25-1 to TRBJ1-2, with 8 bases fitting TRBD1. Trimming removed 2 bases from V and 3 bases from J; junction bases left unmatched: 8. Germline-derived CDR1 and CDR2 are MGHDK and SYGVNS. There are 16 residues in the CDR3. This chain's CDR3 is CASSELGQGADYGYTF. The CDR3 DNA sequence: TGTGCCAGCAGTGAACTAGGACAGGGTGCGGACTATGGCTACACCTTC.

The V gene is TRBV6-2 or TRBV6-3, the J gene TRBJ2-3; D perhaps matches TRBD1 (6 bases). Germline V gene sequence: CDR1 MNHEY, CDR2 SVGEGT. There are 14 residues in the CDR3. V lost 4 bases, J lost 4 bases, and 12 bases lay in between. CDR3 protein: CASSLVGGADTQYF. The DNA of the CDR3 is TGTGCCAGCAGTTTAGTAGGGGGTGCAGATACGCAGTATTTT.

J is TRBJ1-5 and V is TRBV5-8, with 7 nucleotides matching TRBD1. Germline CDR1 and CDR2: SGHTS and YDEGEE. This CDR3 has 16 amino acids. J lost 4 bases, V lost 0 bases, and 7 bases had no gene match. CDR3 DNA: TGTGCCAGCAGCTTGGACCACGACAGGGTGAATCAGCCCCAGCATTTT. Its translation is CASSLDHDRVNQPQHF.

The CDR3 spells CASSSPGLAGHEQYF. The DNA for the CDR3 is TGTGCCAGCAGCTCCCCCGGACTAGCGGGCCACGAGCAGTACTTC. V and J are TRBV6-5 and TRBJ2-7, with TRBD2 matching over 11 bases. V lost 6 bases to trimming and J lost 5 bases; unmatched junction nucleotides: 9. The CDR3 extends over 15 amino acids. Germline lookup yields CDR1 MNHEY and CDR2 SVGAGI.

The table lists this clone with a count of one. The rearrangement uses TRBV24-1 and TRBJ2-1; 11 positions agree with TRBD1. V shed 4 bases, J shed 6 bases, and the junction held 4 bases outside the gene matches. CDR1 and CDR2 (germline): KGHDR, SFDVKD. This CDR3 is 15 amino acids long. CDR3 residues: CATSEAGTGGNEQFF. For the CDR3, the DNA is TGTGCCACCAGTGAGGCCGGGACAGGGGGCAATGAGCAGTTCTTC.

The genes are TRBV24-1 and TRBJ2-2, with unresolved D. Germline CDR1 KGHDR, CDR2 SFDVKD. Trimming removed 4 bases at V and 7 bases at J, with 9 bases between. The CDR3 is made up of 13 amino acids. The DNA for the CDR3 is TGTGCCACCAGTGACCTTCCCCGCGGGGAGCTGTTTTTT. Its protein product is CATSDLPRGELFF.

This chain links TRBV5-4 with TRBJ1-1, with D possibly matching TRBD1 (6 bases). CDR1 and CDR2 (germline): SGHNT, YYREEE (reference sequence). CDR3 length equals 16 residues. V lost 0 bases to trimming and J lost 1 base, with 13 bases between them. This CDR3 is CASSLEGGRRNTEAFF. The CDR3 nucleotides are TGTGCCAGCAGCTTGGAGGGGGGGCGAAGGAACACTGAAGCTTTCTTT.

The V gene is TRBV30, the J gene TRBJ2-1; 10 nucleotides match TRBD1. Germline lookup yields CDR1 GTSNPN and CDR2 SVGIG (reference sequence). The CDR3 consists of 14 residues. With 6 bases clipped from V and 4 bases from J, the junction kept 6 bases outside the gene matches. The CDR3, as DNA: TGTGCCTGTATTCCGGGACAGGGGTACAATGAGCAGTTCTTC. This gives the protein CACIPGQGYNEQFF.

The V and J genes are TRBV28 and TRBJ2-2, with D maybe TRBD1 (6 bases). Per the germline V gene, CDR1 is MDHEN and CDR2 is SYDVKM. The V gene lost 7 bases and the J gene lost 2 bases, with 14 bases spanning the gap. The CDR3 consists of 15 residues. This CDR3 reads CASTPLQGNTGELFF. The CDR3 DNA sequence: TGTGCCAGCACCCCACTACAGGGAAACACCGGGGAGCTGTTTTTT.

The rearrangement joins TRBV6-5 to TRBJ1-1, with 9 bases lining up with TRBD1. V shed 1 base and J 5 bases; nucleotides not matched to a gene: 5. CDR3 length: 15 amino acids. Germline assignment: CDR1 MNHEY and CDR2 SVGAGI. CDR3 coding DNA: TGTGCCAGCAGTTACTTAGGGACAGGGAGGACTGAAGCTTTCTTT. Its protein is CASSYLGTGRTEAFF.

This sequence joins TRBV10-3 and TRBJ1-1; D not resolved. CDR1 is ENHRY and CDR2 is SYGVKD in the germline V gene. The CDR3 extends over 16 amino acids. V was clipped by 0 bases and J by 0 bases, with 11 bases between them. CDR3 coding DNA: TGTGCCATCAGTGAGTCCGGCGGATTTATGAACACTGAAGCTTTCTTT. Protein product: CAISESGGFMNTEAFF.

This chain links TRBV19 with TRBJ2-3; tentatively, D is TRBD2 (5 bases). The CDR3 totals 15 residues. V lost 10 bases, J lost 3 bases, and 20 bases lay in between. Germline loops: CDR1 LNHDA, CDR2 SQIVND (reference sequence). CDR3 loop: CATATRRLATDTQYF. The CDR3 DNA is TGTGCCACCGCCACGCGGAGGCTCGCAACAGATACGCAGTATTTT.

The chain couples TRBV5-4 to TRBJ2-5, with TRBD2 matching 15 bases. The V segment lost 3 bases and the J segment 4 bases; nucleotides outside the gene matches: 4. Germline V gene lookup returns CDR1 SGHNT and CDR2 YYREEE (reference sequence). The CDR3 sequence is 16 residues long. CDR3 bases: TGTGCCAGCAGCTGGGGACTAGCGGGGGGTGGAGAGACCCAGTACTTC. Translating gives CASSWGLAGGGETQYF.

The J gene is TRBJ1-1, the V gene TRBV28; D might be TRBD1 (6 bases). The CDR3 extends over 15 amino acids. The germline CDR1 and CDR2 sequences are MDHEN and SYDVKM. V gave up 7 bases and J gave up 4 bases, with 19 bases separating them. In DNA form, the CDR3 reads TGTGCCAGCATCCAAAAGGGGGGGCGGGGCACTGAAGCTTTCTTT. Protein sequence: CASIQKGGRGTEAFF.

This rearrangement joins TRBV28 to TRBJ2-3, with TRBD1 matching 10 bases. The CDR3 totals 13 residues. V was clipped by 6 bases and J by 7 bases; unmatched bases: 4. CDR1 and CDR2 (germline): MDHEN, SYDVKM. The CDR3 DNA is TGTGCCAGCAGAGGGACAGGGGCAAATACGCAGTATTTT. This gives the protein CASRGTGANTQYF.